This TCR beta chain emerged from a study of T cell responses to AZD1222 COVID-19 vaccine. On the study more broadly: Second-dose recipients at about 4 or about 12 weeks were treated as one pooled group. Study results and limitations: Repertoire sampling happened only post peak T cell response. Spike-specific TCR breadth rose after two AZD1222 doses, and depth rose as well. Among those given AZD1222, only six were seropositive at baseline.

Sequenced by immunoSEQ multiplex PCR; TCRdb stores in-frame clones only, minus some. The table records 170,000 or so clones, 87% of them present only once. The CDR3 sequence is 18 residues long. V was pared by 3 bases and J by 3 bases, with 16 bases of the junction left unmatched. The germline V gene has CDR1 LNHDA and CDR2 SQIVND (reference sequence). Comment on this clone: Its antigen is as yet unknown.

This specimen was peripheral blood, taken on day 0 of AZD1222 vaccination. The clonotype originates from an adult in good health. This chain uses TRBV19 with TRBJ2-7; TRBD1 aligns across 8 bases. For the CDR3, the DNA is TGTGCCAGTAGTATCCGAATTTCAGGGACAGGAAATTACTACGAGCAGTACTTC. Translated: CASSIRISGTGNYYEQYF.